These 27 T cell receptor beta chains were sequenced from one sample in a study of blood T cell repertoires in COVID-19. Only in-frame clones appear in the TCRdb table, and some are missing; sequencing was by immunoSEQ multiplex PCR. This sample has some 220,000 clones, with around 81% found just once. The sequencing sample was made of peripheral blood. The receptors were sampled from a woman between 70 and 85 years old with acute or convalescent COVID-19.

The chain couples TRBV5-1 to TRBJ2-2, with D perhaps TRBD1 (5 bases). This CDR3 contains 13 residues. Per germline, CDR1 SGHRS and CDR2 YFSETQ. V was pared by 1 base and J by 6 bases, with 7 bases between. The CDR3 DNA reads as TGCGCCAGCAGCTTGTCAGGGCCCGGGGAGCTGTTTTTT. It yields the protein CASSLSGPGELFF.

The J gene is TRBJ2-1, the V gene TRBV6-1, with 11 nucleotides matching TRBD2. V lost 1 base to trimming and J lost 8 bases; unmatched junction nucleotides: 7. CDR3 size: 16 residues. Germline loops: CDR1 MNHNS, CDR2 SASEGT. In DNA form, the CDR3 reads TGTGCCAGCAGTGAAGTTAGCGGGGGGGCCAGGGATGAGCAGTTCTTC. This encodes CASSEVSGGARDEQFF.

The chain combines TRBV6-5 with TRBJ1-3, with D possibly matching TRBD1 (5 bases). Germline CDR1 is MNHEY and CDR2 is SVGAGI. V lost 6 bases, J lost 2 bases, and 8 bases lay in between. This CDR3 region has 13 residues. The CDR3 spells CASRGPPGNTIYF. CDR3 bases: TGTGCCAGCAGGGGGCCGCCTGGAAACACCATATATTTT.

Here the CDR3 reads CASSFSSETQYF. The CDR3 bases are TGCGCCAGCAGCTTTAGTTCGGAGACGCAGTATTTT. The chain is built from TRBV5-1 and TRBJ2-3; D gene unclear. V was pared by 2 bases and J by 9 bases, with 10 bases between. Germline-derived CDR1 and CDR2 are SGHRS and YFSETQ. This CDR3 spans 12 amino acids.

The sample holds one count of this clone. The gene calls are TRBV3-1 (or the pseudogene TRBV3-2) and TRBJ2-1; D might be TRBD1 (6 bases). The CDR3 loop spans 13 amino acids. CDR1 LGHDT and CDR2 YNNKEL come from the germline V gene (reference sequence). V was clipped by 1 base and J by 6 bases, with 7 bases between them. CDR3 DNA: TGTGCCAGCAGCCAAGGCAGGGGCAATGAGCAGTTCTTC. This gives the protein CASSQGRGNEQFF.

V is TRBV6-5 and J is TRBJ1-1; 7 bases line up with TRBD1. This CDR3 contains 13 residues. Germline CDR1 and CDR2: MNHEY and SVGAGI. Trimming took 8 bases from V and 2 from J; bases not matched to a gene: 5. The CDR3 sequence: CASRYRGNTEAFF. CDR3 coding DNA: TGTGCCAGCCGGTACAGGGGAAACACTGAAGCTTTCTTT.

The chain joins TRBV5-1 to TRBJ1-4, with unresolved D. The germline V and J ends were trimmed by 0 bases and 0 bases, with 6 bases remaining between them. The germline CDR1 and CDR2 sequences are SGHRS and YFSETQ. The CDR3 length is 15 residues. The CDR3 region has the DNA TGCGCCAGCAGCTTGGGTCCAGCAACTAATGAAAAACTGTTTTTT. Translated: CASSLGPATNEKLFF.

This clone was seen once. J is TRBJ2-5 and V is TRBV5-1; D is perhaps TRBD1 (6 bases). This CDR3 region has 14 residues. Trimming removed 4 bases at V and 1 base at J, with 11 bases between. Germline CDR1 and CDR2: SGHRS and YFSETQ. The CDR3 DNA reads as TGCGCCAGCAGCATACAGGGTGTCCAAGAGACCCAGTACTTC. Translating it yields CASSIQGVQETQYF.

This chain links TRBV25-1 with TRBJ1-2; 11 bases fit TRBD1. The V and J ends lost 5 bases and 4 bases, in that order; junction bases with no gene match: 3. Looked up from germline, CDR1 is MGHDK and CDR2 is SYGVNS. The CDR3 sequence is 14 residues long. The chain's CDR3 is CASSRTGGAYGYTF. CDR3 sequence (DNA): TGTGCCAGCAGTCGGACAGGGGGCGCCTATGGCTACACCTTC.

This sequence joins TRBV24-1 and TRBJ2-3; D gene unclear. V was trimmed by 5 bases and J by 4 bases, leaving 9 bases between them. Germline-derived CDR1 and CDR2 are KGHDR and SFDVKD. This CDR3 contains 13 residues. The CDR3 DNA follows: TGTGCCACCAGTGCACAGCATGCAGATACGCAGTATTTT. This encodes CATSAQHADTQYF.

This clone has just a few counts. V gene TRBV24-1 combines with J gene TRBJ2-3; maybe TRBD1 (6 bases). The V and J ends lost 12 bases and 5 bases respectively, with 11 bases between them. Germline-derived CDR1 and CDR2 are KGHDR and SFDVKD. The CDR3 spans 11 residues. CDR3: CAVSQGDTQYF. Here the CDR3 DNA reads TGTGCCGTCTCACAGGGAGATACGCAGTATTTT.

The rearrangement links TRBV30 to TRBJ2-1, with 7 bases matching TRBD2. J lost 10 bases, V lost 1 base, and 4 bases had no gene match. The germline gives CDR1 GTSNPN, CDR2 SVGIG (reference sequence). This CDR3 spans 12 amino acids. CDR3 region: CAWSGAGLEQFF. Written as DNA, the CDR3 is TGTGCCTGGAGTGGAGCGGGGCTAGAGCAGTTCTTC.

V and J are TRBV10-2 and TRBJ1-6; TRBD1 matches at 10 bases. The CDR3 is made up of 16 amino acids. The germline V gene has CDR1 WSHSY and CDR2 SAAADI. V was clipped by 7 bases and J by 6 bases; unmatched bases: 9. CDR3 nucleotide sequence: TGCGCCAGCACCGGACAGGGGGGACGTGGTAATTCACCCCTCCACTTT. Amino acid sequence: CASTGQGGRGNSPLHF.

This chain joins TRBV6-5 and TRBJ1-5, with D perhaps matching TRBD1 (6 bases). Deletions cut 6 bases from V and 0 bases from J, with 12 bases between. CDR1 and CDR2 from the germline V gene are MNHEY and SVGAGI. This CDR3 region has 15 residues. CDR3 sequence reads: CASRQDSYSNQPQHF. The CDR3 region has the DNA TGTGCCAGCAGACAGGACAGCTATAGCAATCAGCCCCAGCATTTT.

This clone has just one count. The CDR3 nucleotides read TGTGCCAGCAGCTACGGGGGTACTGAAGCTTTCTTT. Translation gives CASSYGGTEAFF. The genes are TRBV3-1 (or the pseudogene TRBV3-2) and TRBJ1-1, with D possibly being TRBD1 (5 bases). This CDR3 is built from 12 residues. Germline V gene data show CDR1 as LGHDT and CDR2 as YNNKEL (reference sequence). V was clipped by 5 bases and J by 5 bases, with 9 bases between them.

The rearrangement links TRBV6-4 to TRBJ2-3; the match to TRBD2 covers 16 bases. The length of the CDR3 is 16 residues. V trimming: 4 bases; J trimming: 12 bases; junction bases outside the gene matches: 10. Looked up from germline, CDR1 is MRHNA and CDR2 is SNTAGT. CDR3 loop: CASSAIPGLAGGPQYF. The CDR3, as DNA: TGTGCCAGCAGTGCCATCCCGGGACTAGCGGGGGGGCCTCAGTATTTT.

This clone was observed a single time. In DNA, the CDR3 is TGTGCCAGCAGCATTGTCCCACAAGAGACCCAGTACTTC. Amino acid sequence: CASSIVPQETQYF. The gene calls are TRBV7-2 and TRBJ2-5; D gene uncertain. The germline V gene encodes CDR1 SGHTA and CDR2 FQGNSA. This CDR3 region has 13 residues. Trimming stripped 5 bases from V and 2 bases from J, with 9 bases between.

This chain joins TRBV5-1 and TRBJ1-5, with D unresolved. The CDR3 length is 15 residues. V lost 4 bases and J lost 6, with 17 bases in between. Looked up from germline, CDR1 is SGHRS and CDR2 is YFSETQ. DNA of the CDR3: TGCGCCAGCAGCCCGGAGGGATCCCCAAGTCAGCCCCAGCATTTT. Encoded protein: CASSPEGSPSQPQHF.

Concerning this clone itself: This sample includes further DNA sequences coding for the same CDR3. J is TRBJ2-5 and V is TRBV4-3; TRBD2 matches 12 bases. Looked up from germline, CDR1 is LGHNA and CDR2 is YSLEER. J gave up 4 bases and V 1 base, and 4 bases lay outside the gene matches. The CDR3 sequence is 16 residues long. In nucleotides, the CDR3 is TGCGCCAGCAGCCAAGGGCTAGCGGGGGGGGGAGAGACCCAGTACTTC. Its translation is CASSQGLAGGGETQYF.

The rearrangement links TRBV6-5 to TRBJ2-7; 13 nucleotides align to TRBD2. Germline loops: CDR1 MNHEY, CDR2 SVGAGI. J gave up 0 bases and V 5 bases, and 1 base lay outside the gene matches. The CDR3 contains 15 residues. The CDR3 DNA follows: TGTGCCAGCAGTCGGACTAGCGGGGGCTCCTACGAGCAGTACGTC. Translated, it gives CASSRTSGGSYEQYV.

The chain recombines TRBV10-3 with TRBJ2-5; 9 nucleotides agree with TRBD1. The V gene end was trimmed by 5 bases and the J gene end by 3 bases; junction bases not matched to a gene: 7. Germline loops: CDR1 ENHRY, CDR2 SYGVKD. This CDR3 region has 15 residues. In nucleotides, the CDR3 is TGTGCCATCAGTACAGGGGGCGGAGGGGAAGAGACCCAGTACTTC. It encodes CAISTGGGGEETQYF.

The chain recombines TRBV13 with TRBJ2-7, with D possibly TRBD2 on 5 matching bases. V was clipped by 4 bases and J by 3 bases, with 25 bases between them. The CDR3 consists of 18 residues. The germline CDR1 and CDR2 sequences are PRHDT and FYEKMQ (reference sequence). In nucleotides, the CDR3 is TGTGCCAGCAGCTCCCCCCTGACGCGGGTAGCTGGCGTCTACGAGCAGTACTTC. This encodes CASSSPLTRVAGVYEQYF.

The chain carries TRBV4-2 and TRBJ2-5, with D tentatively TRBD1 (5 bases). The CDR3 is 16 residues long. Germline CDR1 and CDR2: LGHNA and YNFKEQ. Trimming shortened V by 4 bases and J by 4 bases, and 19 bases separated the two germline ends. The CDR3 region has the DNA TGTGCCAGCAGCCCCCGGACGACAGAACCTGTAGAGACCCAGTACTTC. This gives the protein CASSPRTTEPVETQYF.

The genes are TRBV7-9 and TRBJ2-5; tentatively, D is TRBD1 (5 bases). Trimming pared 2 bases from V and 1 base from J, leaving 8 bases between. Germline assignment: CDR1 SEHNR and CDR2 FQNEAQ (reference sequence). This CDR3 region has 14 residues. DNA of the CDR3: TGTGCCAGCAGCTTACAGGGTTTCCAAGAGACCCAGTACTTC. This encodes CASSLQGFQETQYF.

The CDR3 region is CASAHGQGRDTGELFF. The CDR3 DNA is TGCGCCAGCGCCCACGGACAGGGTCGGGACACCGGGGAGCTGTTTTTT. The chain joins TRBV5-1 to TRBJ2-2; TRBD1 matches at 8 bases. Germline V gives CDR1 SGHRS, CDR2 YFSETQ. The CDR3 length is 16 residues. Trimming removed 7 bases from V and 3 bases from J; junction bases left unmatched: 11.

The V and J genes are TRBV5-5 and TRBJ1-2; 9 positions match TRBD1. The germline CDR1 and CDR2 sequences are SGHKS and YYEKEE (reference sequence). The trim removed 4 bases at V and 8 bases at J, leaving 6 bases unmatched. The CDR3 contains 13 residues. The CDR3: CASSKGQGEGYTF. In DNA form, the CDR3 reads TGTGCCAGCAGCAAGGGACAGGGAGAAGGCTACACCTTC.

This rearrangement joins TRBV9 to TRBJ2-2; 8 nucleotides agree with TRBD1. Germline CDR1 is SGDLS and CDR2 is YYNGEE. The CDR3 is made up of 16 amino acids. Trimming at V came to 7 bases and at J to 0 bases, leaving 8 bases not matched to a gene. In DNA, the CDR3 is TGTGCCAGCTCGAGGACAGGGCGAACGAACACCGGGGAGCTGTTTTTT. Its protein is CASSRTGRTNTGELFF.